This is a list of T cell receptor beta chains from one sample in a study of long-term antiretroviral therapy in people with HIV. Measured with immunoSEQ multiplex PCR; TCRdb has only the in-frame clones, and not every one. The repertoire holds about 16,000 clones, with 70% to 90% as singletons. This material consisted of unsorted PBMCs, taken 0.5 years after starting antiretroviral therapy. The receptors shown here come from a woman in her thirties or forties with HIV. Both conserved end residues are part of each CDR3. D genes are given only for firm matches. The listing skips clone size in some rows; elsewhere it reads once, few, many or a size class.

D	V	J	size	DNA	CDR3
.	TRBV7-9	TRBJ2-5	.	TGTGCCAGCATGGGGCCGCGGGACAAAGAGACCCAGTACTTC	CASMGPRDKETQYF
.	TRBV18	TRBJ1-5	.	TGTGCCAGCTCACCCCGGGGGACAAGAAATAGCAATCAGCCCCAGCATTTT	CASSPRGTRNSNQPQHF
.	TRBV21-1	TRBJ2-3	.	TGTGCCAGCAGCAAATATTCCACAGATACGCAGTATTTT	CASSKYSTDTQYF
.	TRBV6-5	TRBJ1-2	.	TGTGCCAGCAGTTATAATGGTCCAGCCCATGGCTATGGCTACACCTTC	CASSYNGPAHGYGYTF
TRBD2	TRBV9	TRBJ2-3	few	TGTGCCAGCAGCGTCGCGGGGAGGGGCACAGATACGCAGTATTTT	CASSVAGRGTDTQYF
.	TRBV5-1	TRBJ2-7	.	TGCGCCAGCAGCTTGGAGAGGAGCGAGCAGTACTTC	CASSLERSEQYF
.	TRBV10-3	TRBJ2-1	.	TGTGCCATCAGGGACCTGTACAATGAGCAGTTCTTC	CAIRDLYNEQFF
.	TRBV7-9	TRBJ1-3	.	TGTGCCAGCAGCTCATCTCCGGGTCTATCTGGAAACACCATATATTTT	CASSSSPGLSGNTIYF
TRBD2	TRBV7-9	TRBJ2-7	few	TGTGCCAGCAGCTTATGGGCGGGACTAGAAGCCTACGAGCAGTACTTC	CASSLWAGLEAYEQYF
.	TRBV25-1	TRBJ2-7	.	TGTGCCAGCAGTAACAGCTACGAGCAGTACTTC	CASSNSYEQYF
.	TRBV7-8	TRBJ2-1	.	TGTGCCAGCAGCTTAGCGGGAGGCAACTACAATGAGCAGTTCTTC	CASSLAGGNYNEQFF
.	TRBV27	TRBJ2-2	.	TGTGCCAGCAGACGACGGATCACCGGGGAGCTGTTTTTT	CASRRRITGELFF
TRBD2	TRBV6-6	TRBJ2-5	once	TGTGCCAGCAGTTACGGACTAGCGCCCCATGGGACCCAGTACTTC	CASSYGLAPHGTQYF
.	TRBV5-1	TRBJ2-2	.	TGCGCCAGCAGCCTAGGACGCGACGGGGAGCTGTTTTTT	CASSLGRDGELFF
.	TRBV19	TRBJ2-7	.	TGTGCCAGTAGTAGTGGAGAGGGCAGGGGAGTCCACGAGCAGTACTTC	CASSSGEGRGVHEQYF
.	TRBV7-8	TRBJ1-5	.	TGTGCCAGCAGCTTAGAAGGGGGTCGGCAGCCCCAGCATTTT	CASSLEGGRQPQHF
.	TRBV28	TRBJ2-7	.	TGTGCCAGCCGAGGAGGGATTCTGGACCACGAGCAGTACTTC	CASRGGILDHEQYF
.	TRBV7-9	TRBJ2-7	once	TGTGCCAGCAGCGGCCGGGACCTACCCTACGAGCAGTACTTC	CASSGRDLPYEQYF
TRBD1	TRBV2	TRBJ2-7	.	TGTGCCAGCAGATTAGACAGGGCGATCTACGAGCAGTACTTC	CASRLDRAIYEQYF
.	TRBV7-9	TRBJ1-1	.	TGTGCCAGCAGCTTACTCCAGGGAACTGAAGCTTTCTTT	CASSLLQGTEAFF
.	TRBV11-1	TRBJ1-1	few	TGTGCCAGCAGCTTAGGGACAGCTATTGAAGCTTTCTTT	CASSLGTAIEAFF
.	TRBV28	TRBJ2-7	few	TGTGCCAGCAGTTTAAGCGGGACAGAACCCTACGAGCAGTACTTC	CASSLSGTEPYEQYF
TRBD1	TRBV6-5	TRBJ1-4	.	TGTGCCAGCAGTCCGACAGGGGTCGTGGAAAAACTGTTTTTT	CASSPTGVVEKLFF
TRBD2	TRBV5-1	TRBJ2-1	once	TGCGCCAGCAGCCCTGGACTAGCGGGAGTAGATGAGCAGTTCTTC	CASSPGLAGVDEQFF
.	TRBV7-5	TRBJ1-1	.	TGTGTCAGAAGCTTAGGAGGTATCCGGGAGCAAGACCCGAGACAAAGAGGCACTGAAGCTTTCTTT	CVRSLGGIREQDPRQRGTEAFF
TRBD1	TRBV19	TRBJ2-1	.	TGTGCCAGTAGTGTTGACGGCGGACAGGGTCCATCTGTTGAGCAGTTCTTC	CASSVDGGQGPSVEQFF
.	TRBV12-1	TRBJ2-3	.	TGTGCCAGCAGCCGTCCCCCCACAGATACGCAGTATTTT	CASSRPPTDTQYF
TRBD1	TRBV11-3	TRBJ2-1	.	TGTGCCAGCAGTCCACAGGGGCCGGTCAATGAGCAGTTCTTC	CASSPQGPVNEQFF
.	TRBV4-1	TRBJ2-3	.	TGCGCCAGCAGCCAAGTGGTAGCGCCCTTCACAGATACGCAGTATTTT	CASSQVVAPFTDTQYF
.	TRBV27	TRBJ2-7	.	TGTGCCAGCAGTTTATACGTCAACCCATACGAGCAGTACTTC	CASSLYVNPYEQYF
TRBD2	TRBV6-6	TRBJ2-2	.	TGTGCCACCGGGAGCGGGAGGAACACCGGGGAGCTGTTTTTT	CATGSGRNTGELFF
.	TRBV6-5	TRBJ2-5	once	TGTGCCAGCCGCGACAGGAAACAAGAGACCCAGTACTTC	CASRDRKQETQYF
TRBD2	TRBV29-1	TRBJ2-7	few	TGCAGCGTACTCTCTAGCGGGCCTTCCTACGAGCAGTACTTC	CSVLSSGPSYEQYF
TRBD1	TRBV29-1	TRBJ2-2	.	TGCAGCGGCCTAGGGGGCCCCACCGGGGAGCTGTTTTTT	CSGLGGPTGELFF